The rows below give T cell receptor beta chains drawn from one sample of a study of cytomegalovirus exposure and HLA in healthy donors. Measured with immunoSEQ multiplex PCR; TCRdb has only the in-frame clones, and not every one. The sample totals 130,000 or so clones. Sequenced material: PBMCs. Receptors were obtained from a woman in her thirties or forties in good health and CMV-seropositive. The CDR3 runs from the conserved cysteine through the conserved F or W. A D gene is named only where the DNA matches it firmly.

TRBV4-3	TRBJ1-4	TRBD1	TGCGCCAGCAGCCAAGATAGGACAGGGGCGCTGACTAATGAAAAACTGTTTTTT	CASSQDRTGALTNEKLFF
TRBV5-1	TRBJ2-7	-	TGCGCCAGCAGCTTGGTGCAGGGGATTCACGAGCAGTACTTC	CASSLVQGIHEQYF
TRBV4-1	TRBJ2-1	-	TGCGCCACCAAAGGGGTCGAGACTAGAAATGAGCAGTTCTTC	CATKGVETRNEQFF
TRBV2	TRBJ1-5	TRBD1	TGTGCCAGCAGACCACAGGGGGCTAGACAGCCCCAGCATTTT	CASRPQGARQPQHF
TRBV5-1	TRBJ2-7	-	TGCGCCAGCAGACAGGGTACCTTACGGGGCGGCGAGCAGTACTTC	CASRQGTLRGGEQYF
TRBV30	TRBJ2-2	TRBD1	TGTGCCTGCTTGTGCCAACAGGGGGCTTTCACCGGGGAGCTGTTTTTT	CACLCQQGAFTGELFF
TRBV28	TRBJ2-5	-	TGTGCCAGCGCCGGGGGACAGTTAACCCAAGAGACCCAGTACTTC	CASAGGQLTQETQYF
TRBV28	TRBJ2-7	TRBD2	TGTGCCAGCAGTATAACGACTAGCGGGAGAGACGAGCAGTACTTC	CASSITTSGRDEQYF
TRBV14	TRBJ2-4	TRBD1	TGTGCCAGCCGCGGGACAGGGGTAAACATTCAGTACTTC	CASRGTGVNIQYF
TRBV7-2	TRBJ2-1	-	TGTGCCAGCAGCCCAAGGGGTAGCAACGCCTACAATGAGCAGTTCTTC	CASSPRGSNAYNEQFF
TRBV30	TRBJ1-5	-	TGTGCCTGGAGTATGGGCAGACAGCCCCAGCATTTT	CAWSMGRQPQHF
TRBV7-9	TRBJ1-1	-	TGTGCCAGCAGCTTAGAACGGTCGAACACTGAAGCTTTCTTT	CASSLERSNTEAFF
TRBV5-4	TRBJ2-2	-	TGTGCCAGCAGCTCATCTGGGGGAGGATTCACCGGGGAGCTGTTTTTT	CASSSSGGGFTGELFF
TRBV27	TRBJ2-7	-	TGTGCCAGCAGTTTATATAGCGGTGCTGTATACGAGCAGTACTTC	CASSLYSGAVYEQYF
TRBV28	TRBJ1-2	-	TGTGCCAGCAGTTTACCCAGGGGAAAGAGAAACTATGGCTACACCTTC	CASSLPRGKRNYGYTF
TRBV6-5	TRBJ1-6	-	TGTGCCAGCAGTCAGGGGACCCTGAATTCACCCCTCCACTTT	CASSQGTLNSPLHF
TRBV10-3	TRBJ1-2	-	TGTGCCATCAGTGAGGGTGGGCAGGATCCCCTAGGCTACACCTTC	CAISEGGQDPLGYTF
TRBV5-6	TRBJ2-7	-	TGTGCCAGCGGACAGAGTCCCTACGAGCAGTACTTC	CASGQSPYEQYF
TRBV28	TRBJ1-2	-	TGTGCCAGCAGTCCGCCTAGTCGTGGCTACACCTTC	CASSPPSRGYTF
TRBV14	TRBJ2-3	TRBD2	TGTGCCAGCAGTAAGCGACTAGCGGGAGAAGGGGATACGCAGTATTTT	CASSKRLAGEGDTQYF
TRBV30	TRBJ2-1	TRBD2	TGTGCCTGGACCCAAACTAGCGGGAGGGTGTCCTACAATGAGCAGTTCTTC	CAWTQTSGRVSYNEQFF
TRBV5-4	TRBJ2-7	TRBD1	TGTGCCAGCAGCCCGGACAGGGGGCGATACGAGCAGTACTTC	CASSPDRGRYEQYF
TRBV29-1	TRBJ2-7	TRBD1	TGCAGCGTTCGCGTCCGGGACAGGGGGGACGAGCAGTACTTC	CSVRVRDRGDEQYF
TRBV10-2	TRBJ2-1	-	TGCGCCAGCAGTGAGAATTGGGGCATTGAGCAGTTCTTC	CASSENWGIEQFF
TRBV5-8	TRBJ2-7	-	TGTGCCAGCAGCTTTGTGTCGACAGGAACTTACGAGCAGTACTTC	CASSFVSTGTYEQYF
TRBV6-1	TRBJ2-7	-	TGTGCCAGCAGTACGACCCAGGGTAGCTCCTACGAGCAGTACTTC	CASSTTQGSSYEQYF
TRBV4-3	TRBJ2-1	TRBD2	TGCGCCAGCAGCCAAGAGGCGGGGGGGTATGAGCAGTTCTTC	CASSQEAGGYEQFF
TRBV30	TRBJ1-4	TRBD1	TGTGCCTGGAGTCCTCGGACAGGGCTAGCTGAAAAACTGTTTTTT	CAWSPRTGLAEKLFF
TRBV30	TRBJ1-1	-	TGTGCCTGGAGTACTGGCGGCGGGGCTTTCTTT	CAWSTGGGAFF